Listed below are T cell receptor beta chains from one sample, sequenced in a study of blood T cell repertoires in COVID-19. TCRdb keeps only in-frame clones here, not all; method: immunoSEQ multiplex PCR. The sample includes 350,000 to 550,000 clones, nearly 90% of them seen just once. The sample comprised PBMCs or T cells enriched from blood (not recorded which). These receptors all stem from a woman younger than 35 with acute COVID-19. The CDR3 runs from the conserved cysteine through the conserved F or W. A D gene is named only where the DNA matches it firmly. Size tells how often a clone was seen (once, few, many) or the class of an expanded clone, and some rows leave it out.

D gene	V gene	clone size	J gene	CDR3 protein	CDR3 DNA
TRBD1	TRBV6-2/TRBV6-3	NA	TRBJ1-2	CASSRGQGYGYTF	TGTGCCAGCAGCCGCGGACAGGGGTACGGCTACACCTTC
NA	TRBV7-2	NA	TRBJ1-4	CASSRSNEKLFF	TGTGCCAGCAGTCGTAGTAATGAAAAACTGTTTTTT
TRBD1	TRBV10-1	NA	TRBJ2-7	CASSRGTGGIEQYF	TGCGCCAGCAGTCGTGGGACAGGGGGAATCGAGCAGTACTTC
NA	TRBV5-1	NA	TRBJ2-5	CASSLAGREGETQYF	TGCGCCAGCAGCTTGGCCGGCAGGGAAGGGGAGACCCAGTACTTC
TRBD2	TRBV6-4	NA	TRBJ2-1	CASSDRGDSEQFF	TGTGCCAGCAGTGATCGGGGGGATAGTGAGCAGTTCTTC
TRBD2	TRBV19	NA	TRBJ2-1	CASSWASGGARTYNEQFF	TGTGCCAGTAGTTGGGCGAGCGGGGGGGCCCGGACCTACAATGAGCAGTTCTTC
NA	TRBV7-2	NA	TRBJ1-2	CASTLVQAKGYTF	TGTGCCAGCACCTTAGTCCAGGCTAAGGGCTACACCTTC
NA	TRBV6-5	NA	TRBJ1-6	CASSYTEQGRSPLHF	TGTGCCAGCAGTTACACTGAACAGGGCAGATCACCCCTCCACTTT
TRBD1	TRBV5-1	NA	TRBJ2-7	CASSVGGQPEQYF	TGCGCCAGCAGCGTAGGGGGCCAGCCCGAGCAGTACTTC
TRBD2	TRBV20-1	NA	TRBJ2-3	CSASPGTSTDTQYF	TGCAGTGCTAGTCCCGGGACTAGTACAGATACGCAGTATTTT
TRBD1	TRBV5-1	once	TRBJ1-2	CASSLAQGTGLPYGYTF	TGCGCCAGCAGCTTGGCTCAGGGGACAGGGCTCCCCTATGGCTACACCTTC
TRBD1	TRBV14	NA	TRBJ2-7	CASSQVLRTGLYF	TGTGCCAGCAGCCAAGTGCTCAGGACAGGGTTGTACTTC
NA	TRBV18	few	TRBJ1-5	CASSPRSETSGNQPQHF	TGTGCCAGCTCACCACGTTCCGAGACTTCGGGCAATCAGCCCCAGCATTTT
NA	TRBV19	NA	TRBJ1-2	CASSIWTDGYTF	TGTGCCAGTAGTATTTGGACTGACGGCTACACCTTC
NA	TRBV6-5	NA	TRBJ2-7	CASSSRQPTLSEQYF	TGTGCCAGCAGTTCCCGACAGCCCACCCTGTCCGAGCAGTACTTC
NA	TRBV2	NA	TRBJ2-5	CASRARNQETQYF	TGTGCCAGCCGTGCTAGAAACCAAGAGACCCAGTACTTC
NA	TRBV1	NA	TRBJ2-5	CTSSQDAGNETQYF	TGCACCAGCAGCCAAGATGCAGGGAACGAGACCCAGTACTTC
NA	TRBV21-1	NA	TRBJ1-6	CASSNKKYRVYSYNSPLHF	TGTGCCAGCAGCAATAAGAAGTACAGAGTTTACTCCTATAATTCACCCCTCCACTTT
TRBD2	TRBV7-7	NA	TRBJ2-3	CASSQDLLASGSWSDTQYF	TGTGCCAGCAGCCAGGACTTACTGGCTAGCGGGAGTTGGTCAGATACGCAGTATTTT
NA	TRBV5-1	NA	TRBJ2-7	CASSLDEKYEQYF	TGCGCCAGCAGCTTGGACGAGAAATACGAGCAGTACTTC
TRBD1	TRBV7-9	NA	TRBJ2-7	CASRPRQGYEQYF	TGTGCCAGCAGGCCTAGACAGGGCTACGAGCAGTACTTC
NA	TRBV19	NA	TRBJ2-7	CASSQGPHSYEQYF	TGTGCCAGTAGTCAGGGTCCGCACTCCTACGAGCAGTACTTC
NA	TRBV12-3/TRBV12-4	NA	TRBJ2-7	CASSFLVDSPVFF	TGTGCCAGCAGTTTTTTGGTGGACTCCCCAGTCTTCTTC
TRBD2	TRBV12-3/TRBV12-4	NA	TRBJ2-1	CASSRGGNEQFF	TGTGCCAGCAGTCGGGGGGGGAATGAGCAGTTCTTC
TRBD1	TRBV19	NA	TRBJ1-5	CASSRGQGSNQPQHF	TGTGCCAGTAGTAGAGGACAGGGAAGCAATCAGCCCCAGCATTTT
TRBD2	TRBV5-1	NA	TRBJ2-3	CASSLGVSAGSTDTQYF	TGCGCCAGCAGCTTGGGAGTTTCAGCGGGGAGCACAGATACGCAGTATTTT
TRBD1	TRBV11-2	NA	TRBJ1-2	CASSPGTGGYGYTF	TGTGCCAGCAGCCCCGGGACAGGGGGTTATGGCTACACCTTC
NA	TRBV9	NA	TRBJ2-5	CASSGLGTGQETQYF	TGTGCCAGCAGCGGGCTCGGTACAGGCCAAGAGACCCAGTACTTC
TRBD2	TRBV29-1	NA	TRBJ2-1	CSTQSAGDEQFF	TGCAGCACGCAAAGCGCGGGAGATGAGCAGTTCTTC
NA	TRBV6-6	NA	TRBJ1-2	CASSYSPGRTYGYTF	TGTGCCAGCAGTTACTCGCCGGGGAGAACCTATGGCTACACCTTC
TRBD1	TRBV18	NA	TRBJ1-5	CASSPGQGAQPQHF	TGTGCCAGCTCACCGGGACAGGGGGCTCAGCCCCAGCATTTT
NA	TRBV27	NA	TRBJ1-5	CASGVSNQPQHF	TGTGCCAGCGGAGTTAGCAATCAGCCCCAGCATTTT
NA	TRBV7-8	NA	TRBJ1-6	CASSLSSYNSPLHF	TGTGCCAGCAGCCTCAGCTCCTATAATTCACCCCTCCACTTT
NA	TRBV6-5	NA	TRBJ1-4	CASSYKGTIGEKLFF	TGTGCCAGCAGTTATAAAGGGACTATTGGGGAAAAACTGTTTTTT
NA	TRBV2	NA	TRBJ1-6	CASIETAGDNSPLHF	TGTGCCAGCATCGAGACCGCAGGGGATAATTCACCCCTCCACTTT
TRBD1	TRBV27	once	TRBJ2-1	CASSLRTGGGEQFF	TGTGCCAGCAGTTTACGGACAGGGGGCGGTGAGCAGTTCTTC
TRBD2	TRBV9	NA	TRBJ2-1	CASSLAGTSSYNEQFF	TGTGCCAGCAGCCTAGCGGGAACGAGCTCCTACAATGAGCAGTTCTTC
NA	TRBV11-3	NA	TRBJ1-1	CASSLVGGNTEAFF	TGTGCCAGCAGCTTAGTAGGGGGAAACACTGAAGCTTTCTTT
NA	TRBV27	NA	TRBJ1-2	CASSSLPQGGYGYTF	TGTGCCAGCAGTTCGCTACCACAGGGCGGCTATGGCTACACCTTC
TRBD1	TRBV5-1	NA	TRBJ2-7	CASSLKTTGTGFEQYF	TGCGCCAGCAGCTTAAAAACAACCGGGACAGGGTTCGAGCAGTACTTC
TRBD1	TRBV30	NA	TRBJ1-5	CAWNVQGGQPQHF	TGTGCCTGGAACGTACAGGGGGGACAGCCCCAGCATTTT
NA	TRBV9	NA	TRBJ1-5	CASSVAGGADQPQHF	TGTGCCAGCAGCGTAGCTGGCGGGGCCGATCAGCCCCAGCATTTT
TRBD2	TRBV4-1	NA	TRBJ2-3	CASSQGIAGLTDTQYF	TGCGCCAGCAGCCAAGGCATAGCGGGTTTGACAGATACGCAGTATTTT
NA	TRBV5-6	NA	TRBJ1-1	CASSWTGTFSTEAFF	TGTGCCAGCAGCTGGACGGGAACATTCAGCACTGAAGCTTTCTTT
TRBD1	TRBV7-6	once	TRBJ2-6	CASSLRSGTGLSSGANVLTF	TGTGCCAGCAGCCTAAGATCCGGGACAGGACTCTCCTCTGGGGCCAACGTCCTGACTTTC
TRBD2	TRBV2	NA	TRBJ2-3	CASKGGRSTDTQYF	TGTGCCAGCAAGGGCGGGAGAAGCACAGATACGCAGTATTTT
TRBD1	TRBV5-1	NA	TRBJ1-4	CASSSGQAGEKLFF	TGCGCCAGCAGCTCCGGACAGGCCGGGGAAAAACTGTTTTTT
NA	TRBV27	NA	TRBJ2-3	CASSSSETDTQYF	TGTGCCAGCAGTTCCAGCGAAACAGATACGCAGTATTTT
TRBD1	TRBV27	NA	TRBJ1-3	CASSVSGTGYGNTIYF	TGTGCCAGCAGTGTATCCGGGACAGGGTATGGAAACACCATATATTTT
TRBD2	TRBV6-2/TRBV6-3	NA	TRBJ2-7	CASSYGLAGDEQYF	TGTGCCAGCAGTTACGGGCTAGCGGGGGACGAGCAGTACTTC
NA	TRBV9	NA	TRBJ1-1	CASSVATDYTEAFF	TGTGCCAGCAGCGTAGCGACTGACTACACTGAAGCTTTCTTT
NA	TRBV2	NA	TRBJ1-6	CASKRRDSPLHF	TGTGCCAGCAAGAGGCGGGATTCACCCCTCCACTTT
NA	TRBV30	NA	TRBJ2-2	CAWSLVGASGELFF	TGTGCCTGGAGTTTGGTGGGAGCAAGCGGGGAGCTGTTTTTT
NA	TRBV7-9	few	TRBJ1-1	CASSFQGRATTEAFF	TGTGCCAGCAGCTTCCAGGGCAGGGCCACTACTGAAGCTTTCTTT
NA	TRBV10-3	NA	TRBJ2-1	CAISRGHRSSYNEQFF	TGTGCCATCAGCAGGGGACATCGGAGCTCCTACAATGAGCAGTTCTTC